This entry is about one TCR beta chain. Its antigen is still unknown. Per-base quality was not reported, and no clone a single base away is much larger than it. The data were obtained in a study of blood T cell repertoires in COVID-19 (TCRdb year 2020). The study in broad terms: Samples covering the acute and convalescent phases of COVID-19 were provided by collaborators in the United States, Italy and Spain. The material from the prospective study consisted of cDNA or gDNA derived from T cells, B-cell-depleted T cells, or PBMCs. The dataset comprised deeply sampled blood TCRbeta repertoires from subjects exposed to, actively infected with, or recovered from COVID-19. The repertoires were released in a freely available public database meant as a resource for research on the immune response to SARS-CoV-2. The samples were drawn from the first 160 participants of the ongoing ImmuneRACE study and from roughly 1,300 subjects provided by 6 global collaborators. Sample metadata almost always included a de-identified subject ID, COVID-19 status, age in years and sex. Where available, HLA class I and class II types were obtained from metadata supplied by the sample provider rather than from assay-based typing.

The immunoSEQ Assay, a bias-controlled multiplex PCR, was used to amplify TCRbeta CDR3 regions from genomic DNA. Regarding the original processing steps: Within the assay, amplification of reference gene primers was used to estimate how many nucleated cells each sample contained. To quantify the absolute abundance of each unique TCRbeta CDR3 rearrangement, sequence reads were collapsed and filtered. For each sample, productive Simpson clonality was calculated by taking the square root of Simpson's diversity index across productive rearrangements. TCRdb took over this immuneACCESS table, retaining in-frame rearrangements with V and J assigned. Such tables are incomplete; in checked studies, under half of the missing clones stem from an unresolved V gene, and the remainder is unexplained. For V, J and clone size, that table is used; D and trimming come from the DNA. A total of some 490,000 clones appear in this sample, 75% to 90% of them only once. The biggest ten clones account for approximately 3.4% of the sample.

Each collaborating institution followed its own protocols to collect whole blood in K2EDTA tubes. Collaborator samples were shipped for TCRbeta analysis as frozen whole blood, isolated PBMCs, or DNA extracted from either sample type. The germline V gene sets CDR1 to SGHRS and CDR2 to YFSETQ. From its cysteine to its phenylalanine, the CDR3 spans 16 amino acids. Kept here is only the CDR3 DNA, which spans 48 bases and is read in frame from base 1. Unmatched junction bases come to 9, with V trimmed by 4 bases and J by 1 base. Results and caveats for the whole study, not just this receptor: The quantity of clinical and demographic metadata differed by source and by participant and was supplied without curation.

The TCR was taken from a human donor in a cohort sampled during active COVID-19. Input material: peripheral blood. The chain joins TRBV5-1 to TRBJ2-7; 9 central bases correspond to TRBD2. The bases read TGCGCCAGCAGCAGAACCCGACTAGCGGATTCCTACGAGCAGTACTTC. This is translated as CASSRTRLADSYEQYF.